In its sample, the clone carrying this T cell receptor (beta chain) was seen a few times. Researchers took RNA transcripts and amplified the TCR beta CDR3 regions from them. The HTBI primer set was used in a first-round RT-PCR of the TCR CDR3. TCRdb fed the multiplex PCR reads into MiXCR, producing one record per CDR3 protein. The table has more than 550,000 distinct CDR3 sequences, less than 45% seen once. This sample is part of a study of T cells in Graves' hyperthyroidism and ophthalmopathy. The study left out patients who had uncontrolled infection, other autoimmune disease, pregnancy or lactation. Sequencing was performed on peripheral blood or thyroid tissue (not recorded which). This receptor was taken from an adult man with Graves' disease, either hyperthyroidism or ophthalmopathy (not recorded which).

The CDR3 region has the DNA TGTGCCAGCAGGACCGGGAATCAGCCCCAGTACTTC. Residues: CASRTGNQPQYF. This chain links TRBV7-8 with TRBJ2-5, with D possibly TRBD2 on 5 matching bases. CDR3 size: 12 residues. V lost 6 bases, J lost 9 bases, and 14 bases lay in between. Germline V gives CDR1 SGHVS, CDR2 FQNEAQ. The whole variable domain, remainder taken from reference TRBV7-8 and TRBJ2-5, is GAGVSQSPRYKVAKRGQDVALRCDPISGHVSLFWYQQALGQGPEFLTYFQNEAQLDKSGLPSDRFFAERPEGSVSTLKIQRTQQEDSAVYLCASRTGNQPQYFGPGTRLLVL.